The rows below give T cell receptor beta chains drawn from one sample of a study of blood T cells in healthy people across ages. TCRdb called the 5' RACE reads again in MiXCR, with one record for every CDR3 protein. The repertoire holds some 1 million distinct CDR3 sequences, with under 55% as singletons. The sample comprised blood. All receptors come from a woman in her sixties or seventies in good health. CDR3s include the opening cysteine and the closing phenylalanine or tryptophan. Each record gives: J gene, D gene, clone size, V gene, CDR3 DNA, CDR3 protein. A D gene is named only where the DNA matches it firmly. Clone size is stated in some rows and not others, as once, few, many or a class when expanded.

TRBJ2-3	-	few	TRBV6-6	TGTGCCAGCAGTCAGGAAAACGGTTACACAGATACGCAGTATTTT	CASSQENGYTDTQYF
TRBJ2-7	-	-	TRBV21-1	TGTGCCAGCAGCAAAGCGCTTTCAAACAGCCCCGGTGACTACGAGCAGTACTTC	CASSKALSNSPGDYEQYF
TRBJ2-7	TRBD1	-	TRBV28	TGTGCCAGCAGTGATGGGGGGACAGGGCGGTCCGAGCAGTACTTC	CASSDGGTGRSEQYF
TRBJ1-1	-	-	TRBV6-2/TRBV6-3	TGTGCCAGCAGTTACGCCGACCTTATAATGAACACTGAAGCTTTCTTT	CASSYADLIMNTEAFF
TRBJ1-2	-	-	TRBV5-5	TGTGCCAGCAGCTTGGAGGGGACGGGGGACTATGGCTACACCTTC	CASSLEGTGDYGYTF
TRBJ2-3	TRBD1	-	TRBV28	TGTGCCAGCAGTTTGGGACGGGACAGCTTAGATACGCAGTATTTT	CASSLGRDSLDTQYF
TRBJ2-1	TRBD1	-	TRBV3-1	TGTGCCAGCAGCCTGAGACAGGGCCACAATGAGCAGTTCTTC	CASSLRQGHNEQFF
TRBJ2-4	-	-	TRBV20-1	TGCAGTGCTAGAGTAGGGCGGAGTGCACCTTTCAATGAGCAGTACTTC	CSARVGRSAPFNEQYF
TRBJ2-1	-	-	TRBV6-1	TGTGCCAGCAGTGAGGGGGGGCGTTATTACAATGAGCAGTTCTTC	CASSEGGRYYNEQFF
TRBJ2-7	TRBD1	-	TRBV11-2	TGTGCCAGCAGCTCCGACTCGACAGGGGCGGACGTGCAGTACTTC	CASSSDSTGADVQYF
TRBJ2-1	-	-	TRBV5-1	TGCGCCAGCAGCTCCGGGACCTACTACAATGAGCAGTTCTTC	CASSSGTYYNEQFF
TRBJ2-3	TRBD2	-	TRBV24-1	TGTGCCACAGGCGCTTCTAGCGGGGCGGGGGATACGCAGTATTTT	CATGASSGAGDTQYF
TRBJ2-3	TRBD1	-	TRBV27	TGTGCCAGCAGTTTATTGAGGACAGGGCTCACAGATACGCAGTATTTT	CASSLLRTGLTDTQYF
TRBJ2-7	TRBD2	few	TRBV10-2	TGCGCCAGCAGTGAGATGGTAGCGGGCGATTACGAGCAGTACTTC	CASSEMVAGDYEQYF
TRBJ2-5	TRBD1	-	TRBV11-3	TGTGCCAGCAGCTTAGAAGGGACAGGGAAAGAGACCCAGTACTTC	CASSLEGTGKETQYF
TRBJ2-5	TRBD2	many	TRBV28	TGTGCCAGCGTACCCGCCGGGGGGGAGACCCAGTACTTC	CASVPAGGETQYF
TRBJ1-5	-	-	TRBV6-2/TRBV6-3	TGTGCCAGCTCACGTTTACCCGAAAATCAGCCCCAGCATTTT	CASSRLPENQPQHF
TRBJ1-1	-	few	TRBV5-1	TGCGCCAGCAGCTTACGGGACAAGGCGACTGAAGCTTTCTTT	CASSLRDKATEAFF
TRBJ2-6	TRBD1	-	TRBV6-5	TGTGCCAGCAGTTATCCCGCAGGGGGCTCTGGGGCCAACGTCCTGACTTTC	CASSYPAGGSGANVLTF
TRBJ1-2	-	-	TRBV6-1	TGTGCCGGCAGTGAAGGGGGGACAAAGCCGAGCTATGGCTACACCTTC	CAGSEGGTKPSYGYTF
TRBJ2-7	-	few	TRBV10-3	TGTGCCATCAATGGGACTCTAAGGGAGTACTTC	CAINGTLREYF
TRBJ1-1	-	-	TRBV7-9	TGTGCCAGCAGCTTAGCGGGGGGCAGTTCCACTGAAGCTTTCTTT	CASSLAGGSSTEAFF
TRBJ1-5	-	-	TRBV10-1	TGCGCCAGCAGTGGGGGGGCCCCGACAGAGCTTAGCAATCAGCCCCAGCATTTT	CASSGGAPTELSNQPQHF
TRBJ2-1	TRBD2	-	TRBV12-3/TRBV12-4	TGTGCCAGCAGTATACCCAGCGGGGGTCCCCCCAATGAGCAGTTCTTC	CASSIPSGGPPNEQFF
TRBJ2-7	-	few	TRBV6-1	TGTGCCAGCAGTGAATCCGCAGGGGTTCAGGCCTACGAGCAGTACTTC	CASSESAGVQAYEQYF
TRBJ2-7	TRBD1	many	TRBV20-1	TGCAGTGCTCGACAGGGAGCCTACGAGCAGTACTTC	CSARQGAYEQYF
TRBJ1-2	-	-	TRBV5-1	TGCGCCAGCAGCTTGCCAGGGGATGGCTACACCTTC	CASSLPGDGYTF
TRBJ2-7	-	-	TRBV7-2	TGTGCCAGCAGCTCCTGGAGCGTAGCCTACGAGCAGTACTTC	CASSSWSVAYEQYF
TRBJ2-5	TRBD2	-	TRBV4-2	TGTGCCAGCAGCCAAGGAGTTAGCGGGAGTGTTGAAGAGACCCAGTACTTC	CASSQGVSGSVEETQYF